The TCR beta chain under discussion was sequenced for a study of shared clonotypes between healthy human individuals. Background on the study: Each donor had three CD4 naive, three CD4 memory, two CD8 naive and one CD8 memory plate.

As for this clone: The antigen remains undetermined.

Germline assignment: CDR1 GTSNPN and CDR2 SVGIG (reference sequence). V lost 5 bases to trimming and J lost 2 bases; unmatched junction nucleotides: 3. CDR3 size: 13 residues. At the deep level, the assay was run. Some clones are missing from TCRdb's copy, which holds only in-frame ones; the method was immunoSEQ multiplex PCR. The profile covers 2 million to 2.5 million clones, with around 95% appearing a single time and less than 0.15% taken by the ten largest. Broader study findings: Relative to memory subsets, naive subsets generally showed larger estimated richness.

This receptor was identified in a young man in good health. The chain joins TRBV30 to TRBJ1-2, with 9 bases lining up with TRBD1. What was sequenced was naive CD4+ T cells sorted from blood. The subset was: CD45RA+ positively selected. This CDR3 reads CAWADRGNYGYTF. CDR3 coding DNA: TGTGCCTGGGCGGACAGGGGAAACTATGGCTACACCTTC.